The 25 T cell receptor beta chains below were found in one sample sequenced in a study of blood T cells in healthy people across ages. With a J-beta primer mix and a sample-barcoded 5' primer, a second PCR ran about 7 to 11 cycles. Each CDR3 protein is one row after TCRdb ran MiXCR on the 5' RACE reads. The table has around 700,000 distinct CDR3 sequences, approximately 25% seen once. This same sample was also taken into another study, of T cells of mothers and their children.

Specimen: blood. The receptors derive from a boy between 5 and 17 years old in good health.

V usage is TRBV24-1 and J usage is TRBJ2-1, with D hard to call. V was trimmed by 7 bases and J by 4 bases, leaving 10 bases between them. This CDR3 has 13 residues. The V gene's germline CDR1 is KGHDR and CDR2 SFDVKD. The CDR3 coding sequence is TGTGCCACCAGGGGCGTGGGATACAATGAGCAGTTCTTC. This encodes CATRGVGYNEQFF.

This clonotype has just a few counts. The CDR3 here is CASSRLAEFQETQYF. The CDR3 coding sequence is TGTGCCAGCAGCCGACTAGCGGAGTTCCAAGAGACCCAGTACTTC. This rearrangement joins TRBV6-5 to TRBJ2-5, with 9 bases matching TRBD2. Unmatched junction bases numbered 6, after V lost 6 bases and J lost 1 base. The CDR3 is made up of 15 amino acids. Germline V lookup: CDR1 MNHEY, CDR2 SVGAGI.

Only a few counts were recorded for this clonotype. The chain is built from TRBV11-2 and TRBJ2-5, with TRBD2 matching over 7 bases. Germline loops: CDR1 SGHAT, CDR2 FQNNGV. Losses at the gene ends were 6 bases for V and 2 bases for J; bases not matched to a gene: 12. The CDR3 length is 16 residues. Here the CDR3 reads CASRTIGGKWQETQYF. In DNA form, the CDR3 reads TGTGCCAGCAGGACCATCGGGGGGAAGTGGCAAGAGACCCAGTACTTC.

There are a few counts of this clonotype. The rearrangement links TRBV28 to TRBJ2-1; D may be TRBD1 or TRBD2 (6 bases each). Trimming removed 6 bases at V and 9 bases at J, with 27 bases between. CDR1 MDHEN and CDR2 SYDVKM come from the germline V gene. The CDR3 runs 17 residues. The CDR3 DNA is TGTGCCAGCAGCCAAGGCCCCCGGGGGCGGATCAGCGGTGAGCAGTTCTTC. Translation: CASSQGPRGRISGEQFF.

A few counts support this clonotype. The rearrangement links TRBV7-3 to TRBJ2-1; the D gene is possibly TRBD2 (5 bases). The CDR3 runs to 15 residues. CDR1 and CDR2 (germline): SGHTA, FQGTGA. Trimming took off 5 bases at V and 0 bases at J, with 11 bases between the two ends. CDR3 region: CASSPERSSYNEQFF. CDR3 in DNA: TGTGCCAGCAGCCCCGAGCGGAGCTCCTACAATGAGCAGTTCTTC.

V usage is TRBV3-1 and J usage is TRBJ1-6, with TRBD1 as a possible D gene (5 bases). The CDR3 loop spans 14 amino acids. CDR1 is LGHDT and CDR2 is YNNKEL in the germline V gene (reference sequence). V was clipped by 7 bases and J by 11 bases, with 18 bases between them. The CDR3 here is CASTSTSGFAPLHF. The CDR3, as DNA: TGTGCCAGCACCTCAACCTCAGGGTTTGCACCCCTCCACTTT. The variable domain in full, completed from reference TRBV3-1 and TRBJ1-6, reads DTAVSQTPKYLVTQMGNDKSIKCEQNLGHDTMYWYKQDSKKFLKIMFSYNNKELIINETVPNRFSPKSPDKAHLNLHINSLELGDSAVYFCASTSTSGFAPLHFGNGTRLTVT.

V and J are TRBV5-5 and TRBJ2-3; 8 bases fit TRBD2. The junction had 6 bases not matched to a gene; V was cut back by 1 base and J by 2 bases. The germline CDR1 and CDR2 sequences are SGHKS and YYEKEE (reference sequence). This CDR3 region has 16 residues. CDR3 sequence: CASSLFGGGNTDTQYF. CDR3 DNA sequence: TGTGCCAGCAGCTTGTTTGGCGGGGGGAACACAGATACGCAGTATTTT.

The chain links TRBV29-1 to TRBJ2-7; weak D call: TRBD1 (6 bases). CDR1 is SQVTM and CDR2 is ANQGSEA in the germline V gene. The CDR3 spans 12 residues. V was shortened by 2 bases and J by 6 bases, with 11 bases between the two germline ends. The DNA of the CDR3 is TGCAGCGTTGAACAGGGGTACAGCGAGCAGTACTTC. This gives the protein CSVEQGYSEQYF.

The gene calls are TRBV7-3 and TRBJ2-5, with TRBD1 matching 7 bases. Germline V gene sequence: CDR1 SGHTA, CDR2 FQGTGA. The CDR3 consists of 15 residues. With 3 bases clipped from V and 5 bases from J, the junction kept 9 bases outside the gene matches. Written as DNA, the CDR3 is TGTGCCAGCAGCTTGAAAACAGGGGACGGTGAGACCCAGTACTTC. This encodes CASSLKTGDGETQYF.

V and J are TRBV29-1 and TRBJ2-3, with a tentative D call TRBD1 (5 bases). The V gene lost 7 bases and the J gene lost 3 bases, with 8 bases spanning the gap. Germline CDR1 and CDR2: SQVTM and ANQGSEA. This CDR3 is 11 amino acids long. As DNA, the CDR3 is TGCAGCGGACAGCTAACAGATACGCAGTATTTT. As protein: CSGQLTDTQYF.

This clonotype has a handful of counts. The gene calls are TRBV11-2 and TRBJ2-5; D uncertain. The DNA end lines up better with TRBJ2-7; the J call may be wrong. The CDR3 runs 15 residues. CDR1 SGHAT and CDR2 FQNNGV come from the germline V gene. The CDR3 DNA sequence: TGTGCCAGCAGCTTAGAAGCCGAGGCTGCCTACGAGCAGTACTTC. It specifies CASSLEAEAAYEQYF.

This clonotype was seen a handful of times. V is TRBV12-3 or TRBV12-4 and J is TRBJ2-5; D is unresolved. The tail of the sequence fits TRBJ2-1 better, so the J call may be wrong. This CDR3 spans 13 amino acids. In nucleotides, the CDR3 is TGTGCCAGCATTACAGAACTTAACAATGAGCAGTTCTTC. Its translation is CASITELNNEQFF.

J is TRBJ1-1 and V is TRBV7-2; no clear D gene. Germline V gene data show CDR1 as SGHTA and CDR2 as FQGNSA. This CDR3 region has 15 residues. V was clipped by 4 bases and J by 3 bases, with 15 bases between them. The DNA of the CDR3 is TGTGCCAGCAGCTCAAGACCCGGACGCTACACTGAAGCTTTCTTT. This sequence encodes CASSSRPGRYTEAFF.

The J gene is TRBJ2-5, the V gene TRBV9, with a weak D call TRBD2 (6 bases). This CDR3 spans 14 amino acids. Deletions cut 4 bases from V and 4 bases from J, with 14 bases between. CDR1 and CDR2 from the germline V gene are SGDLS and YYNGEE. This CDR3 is CASSPGGNVETQYF. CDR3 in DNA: TGTGCCAGCAGCCCCGGAGGGAATGTAGAGACCCAGTACTTC.

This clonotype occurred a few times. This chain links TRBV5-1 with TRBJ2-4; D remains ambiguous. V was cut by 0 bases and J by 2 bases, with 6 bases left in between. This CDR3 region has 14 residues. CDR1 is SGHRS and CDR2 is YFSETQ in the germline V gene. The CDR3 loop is CASSLVWPKNIQYF. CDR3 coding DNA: TGCGCCAGCAGCTTGGTTTGGCCCAAAAACATTCAGTACTTC.

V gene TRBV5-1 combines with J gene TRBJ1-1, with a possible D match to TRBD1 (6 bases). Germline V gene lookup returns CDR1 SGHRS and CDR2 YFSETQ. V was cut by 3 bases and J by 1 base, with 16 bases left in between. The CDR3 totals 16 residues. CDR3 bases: TGCGCCAGCAGCTGGACATCCGGGACAAAGAACACTGAAGCTTTCTTT. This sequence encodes CASSWTSGTKNTEAFF. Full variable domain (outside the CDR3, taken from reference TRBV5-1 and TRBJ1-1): KAGVTQTPRYLIKTRGQQVTLSCSPISGHRSVSWYQQTPGQGLQFLFEYFSETQRNKGNFPGRFSGRQFSNSRSEMNVSTLELGDSALYLCASSWTSGTKNTEAFFGQGTRLTVV.

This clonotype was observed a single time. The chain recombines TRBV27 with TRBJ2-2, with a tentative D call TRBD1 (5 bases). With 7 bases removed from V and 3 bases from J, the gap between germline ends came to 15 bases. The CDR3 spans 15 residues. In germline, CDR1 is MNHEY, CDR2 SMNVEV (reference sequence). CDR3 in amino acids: CASNPQGIDTGELFF. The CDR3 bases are TGTGCCAGCAACCCCCAGGGAATTGACACCGGGGAGCTGTTTTTT.

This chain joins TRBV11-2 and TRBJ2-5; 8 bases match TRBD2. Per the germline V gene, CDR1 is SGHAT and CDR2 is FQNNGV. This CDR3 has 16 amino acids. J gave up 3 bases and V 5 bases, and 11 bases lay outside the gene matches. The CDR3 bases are TGTGCCAGCAGCCAAGGGGCGGGAGGTTTGGAAGAGACCCAGTACTTC. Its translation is CASSQGAGGLEETQYF.

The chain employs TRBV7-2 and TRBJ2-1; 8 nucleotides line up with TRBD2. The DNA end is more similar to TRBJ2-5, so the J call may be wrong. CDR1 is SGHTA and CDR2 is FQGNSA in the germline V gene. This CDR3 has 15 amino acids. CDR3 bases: TGTGCCATCACGACCAGAACTAGCGGCGAAGAGACCCAGTACTTC. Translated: CAITTRTSGEETQYF.

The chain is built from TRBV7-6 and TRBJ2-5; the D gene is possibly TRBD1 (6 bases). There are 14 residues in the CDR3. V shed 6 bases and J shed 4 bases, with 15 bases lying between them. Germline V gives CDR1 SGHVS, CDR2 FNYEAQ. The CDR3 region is CASSRIPGVETQYF. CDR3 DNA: TGTGCCAGCAGTAGGATTCCAGGGGTAGAGACCCAGTACTTC. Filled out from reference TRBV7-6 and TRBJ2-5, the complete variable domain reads GAGVSQSPRYKVTKRGQDVALRCDPISGHVSLYWYRQALGQGPEFLTYFNYEAQQDKSGLPNDRFSAERPEGSISTLTIQRTEQRDSAMYRCASSRIPGVETQYFGPGTRLLVL.

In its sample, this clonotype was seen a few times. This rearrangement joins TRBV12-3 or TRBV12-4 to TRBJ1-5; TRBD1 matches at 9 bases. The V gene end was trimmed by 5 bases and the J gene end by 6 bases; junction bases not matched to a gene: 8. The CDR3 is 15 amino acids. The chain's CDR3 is CASSQWTGEAQPQHF. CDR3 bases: TGTGCCAGCAGTCAGTGGACAGGGGAGGCTCAGCCCCAGCATTTT.

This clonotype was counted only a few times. The CDR3 protein is CASSGGLAGGEQYF. In DNA, the CDR3 is TGTGCCAGCAGCGGGGGACTAGCGGGAGGCGAGCAGTACTTC. The chain carries TRBV9 and TRBJ2-1; 15 nucleotides align to TRBD2. The DNA end is more similar to TRBJ2-7, so the J call may be wrong. Germline V gene lookup returns CDR1 SGDLS and CDR2 YYNGEE. The CDR3 is 14 amino acids.

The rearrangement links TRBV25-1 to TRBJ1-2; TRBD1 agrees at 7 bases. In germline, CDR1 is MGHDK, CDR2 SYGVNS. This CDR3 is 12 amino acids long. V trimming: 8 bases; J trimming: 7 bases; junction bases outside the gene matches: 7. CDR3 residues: CASRAAGGGYTF. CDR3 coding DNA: TGTGCCAGCCGCGCCGCAGGGGGTGGCTACACCTTC.

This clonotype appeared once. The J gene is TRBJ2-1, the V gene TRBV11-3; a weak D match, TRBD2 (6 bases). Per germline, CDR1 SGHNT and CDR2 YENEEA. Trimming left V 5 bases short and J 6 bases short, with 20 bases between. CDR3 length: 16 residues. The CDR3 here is CASSARGSGIFNEQFF. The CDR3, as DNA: TGTGCCAGCAGCGCCCGCGGTAGCGGCATATTCAATGAGCAGTTCTTC.

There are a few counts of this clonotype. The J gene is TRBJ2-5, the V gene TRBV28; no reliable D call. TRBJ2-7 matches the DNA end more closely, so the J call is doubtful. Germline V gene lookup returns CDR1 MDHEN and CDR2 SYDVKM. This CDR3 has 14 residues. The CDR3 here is CASSPLDNSYEQYF. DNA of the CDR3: TGTGCCAGCAGTCCCCTTGATAACTCCTACGAGCAGTACTTC.